A single sample is the source of the 20 T cell receptor beta chains below, sequenced in a study of OX40 agonist ivuxolimab in advanced cancers. Here immunoSEQ multiplex PCR was the method, and the copy in TCRdb shows in-frame clones only, minus some. The sample lists 74,000 or so clones; approximately 81% were seen once. The source material was CD4+ or CD8+ T cells sorted from blood, sampled in a trial of the OX40 agonist ivuxolimab. These receptors were collected from an adult with an advanced solid tumor such as melanoma, head and neck, liver or kidney cancer.

The genes are TRBV9 and TRBJ2-1; D ambiguous. The V end was cut by 1 base, the J end by 2 bases, with 7 bases between. The CDR3 has 14 amino acids. CDR1 SGDLS and CDR2 YYNGEE come from the germline V gene. The CDR3 loop is CASSVRPTYNEQFF. As DNA, the CDR3 is TGTGCCAGCAGCGTACGACCAACCTACAATGAGCAGTTCTTC.

CDR3 in DNA: TGTGCCATCAGGGGTGGGTACGAGCAGTACTTC. This encodes CAIRGGYEQYF. V is TRBV10-3 and J is TRBJ2-7; the D is unclear. The CDR3 has 11 residues. V was cut by 6 bases and J by 4 bases, with 7 bases left in between. Germline CDR1 ENHRY, CDR2 SYGVKD.

V is TRBV11-2 and J is TRBJ2-1, with D unresolved. This CDR3 region has 15 residues. CDR1 SGHAT and CDR2 FQNNGV come from the germline V gene. V lost 0 bases and J 0 bases, leaving 6 bases between the germline ends. Written as DNA, the CDR3 is TGTGCCAGCAGCTTAGAGGGCCTCTCCTACAATGAGCAGTTCTTC. This sequence encodes CASSLEGLSYNEQFF. The complete variable domain, with remaining parts taken from reference TRBV11-2 and TRBJ2-1, reads EAGVAQSPRYKIIEKRQSVAFWCNPISGHATLYWYQQILGQGPKLLIQFQNNGVVDDSQLPKDRFSAERLKGVDSTLKIQPAKLEDSAVYLCASSLEGLSYNEQFFGPGTRLTVL.

The chain recombines TRBV6-1 with TRBJ1-2, with TRBD1 identical over 9 bases. After removal of 5 bases from V and 3 bases from J, the junction contained 4 bases not matched to a gene. This CDR3 has 14 residues. From germline, CDR1 is MNHNS and CDR2 SASEGT. For the CDR3, the DNA is TGTGCCAGCAGTTCGAGGACAGGGGACTATGGCTACACCTTC. Translation: CASSSRTGDYGYTF.

The chain combines TRBV28 with TRBJ1-5; tentatively, D is TRBD1 (5 bases). CDR3 length equals 17 residues. Trimming left V 2 bases short and J 2 bases short, with 16 bases between. Germline V gene sequence: CDR1 MDHEN, CDR2 SYDVKM. This CDR3 reads CASSLNRDAKGNQPQHF. CDR3 sequence (DNA): TGTGCCAGCAGTTTAAACCGGGACGCAAAGGGCAATCAGCCCCAGCATTTT. Complete variable domain (other parts from reference TRBV28 and TRBJ1-5): DVKVTQSSRYLVKRTGEKVFLECVQDMDHENMFWYRQDPGLGLRLIYFSYDVKMKEKGDIPEGYSVSREKKERFSLILESASTNQTSMYLCASSLNRDAKGNQPQHFGDGTRLSIL.

The DNA for the CDR3 is TGTGCCAGCAAGGTCGAAGAGACCCAGTACTTC. Amino acids: CASKVEETQYF. The chain employs TRBV2 and TRBJ2-5; D not resolved. Trimming left V 7 bases short and J 3 bases short, with 6 bases between. Germline V lookup: CDR1 SNHLY, CDR2 FYNNEI. The CDR3 runs to 11 residues.

The CDR3 loop is CASSLTFGANVLTF. The CDR3 nucleotides are TGTGCCAGCAGCTTAACGTTTGGGGCCAACGTCCTGACTTTC. The rearrangement uses TRBV7-3 and TRBJ2-6, with D hard to call. There are 14 residues in the CDR3. The germline gives CDR1 SGHTA, CDR2 FQGTGA. Trimming cost V 0 bases and J 3 bases, with 3 bases left between them.

This clone was detected once. The chain couples TRBV21-1 to TRBJ2-2; no DNA check was done on the table's D call, TRBD2. TRBV21-1 is reported as a pseudogene. The CDR3 sequence is 14 residues long. CDR3 bases: TGTGCCAGCAGCAAAGGGGGGGGAATGCGGGAGCTGTTTTTT. It codes for CASSKGGGMRELFF.

This clone showed up just a few times. The genes are TRBV5-5 and TRBJ2-5, with 8 bases aligning to TRBD1. Germline V gene data show CDR1 as SGHKS and CDR2 as YYEKEE (reference sequence). This CDR3 comprises 14 residues. J was trimmed by 4 bases and V by 6 bases; bases with no gene match: 8. Written as DNA, the CDR3 is TGTGCCAGCACCTCCCAGACAGGGGTAGAGACCCAGTACTTC. Translating gives CASTSQTGVETQYF.

V gene TRBV7-8 combines with J gene TRBJ2-2, with D possibly being TRBD1 or TRBD2 (5 bases each). From germline, CDR1 is SGHVS and CDR2 FQNEAQ. Deletions cut 5 bases from V and 4 bases from J, with 17 bases between. There are 16 residues in the CDR3. In nucleotides, the CDR3 is TGTGCCAGCAGCCGAGGGACCAGGGTAGGCACCGGGGAGCTGTTTTTT. Translation gives CASSRGTRVGTGELFF.

The table lists this clone with a count of one. This rearrangement joins TRBV7-8 to TRBJ2-1; TRBD1 agrees at 10 bases. The CDR3 covers 15 residues. V gave up 4 bases and J gave up 5 bases; unmatched junction bases: 5. The germline V gene has CDR1 SGHVS and CDR2 FQNEAQ. The CDR3 here is CASSSGQGLHNEQFF. The CDR3 bases are TGTGCCAGCAGCTCGGGACAGGGGCTCCACAATGAGCAGTTCTTC. Looking up the rest from reference TRBV7-8 and TRBJ2-1 gives the full variable domain: GAGVSQSPRYKVAKRGQDVALRCDPISGHVSLFWYQQALGQGPEFLTYFQNEAQLDKSGLPSDRFFAERPEGSVSTLKIQRTQQEDSAVYLCASSSGQGLHNEQFFGPGTRLTVL.

The rearrangement uses TRBV5-1 and TRBJ1-4, with TRBD1 identical over 7 bases. CDR3 size: 17 residues. Germline assignment: CDR1 SGHRS and CDR2 YFSETQ. Trimming at V came to 4 bases and at J to 4 bases, leaving 13 bases not matched to a gene. CDR3 protein: CASSQGVGQAFNEKLFF. CDR3 DNA: TGCGCCAGCAGCCAAGGCGTAGGACAGGCCTTTAATGAAAAACTGTTTTTT. The variable domain in full, with the rest retrieved from reference TRBV5-1 and TRBJ1-4, is KAGVTQTPRYLIKTRGQQVTLSCSPISGHRSVSWYQQTPGQGLQFLFEYFSETQRNKGNFPGRFSGRQFSNSRSEMNVSTLELGDSALYLCASSQGVGQAFNEKLFFGSGTQLSVL.

The chain uses TRBV2 and TRBJ1-5; perhaps TRBD1 as D (6 bases). Trimming stripped 5 bases from V and 4 bases from J, with 15 bases between. This CDR3 spans 15 amino acids. Germline loops: CDR1 SNHLY, CDR2 FYNNEI. CDR3 DNA: TGTGCCAGCAGTCTACACAGGGCGGGAAATCAGCCCCAGCATTTT. Its protein is CASSLHRAGNQPQHF.

J is TRBJ2-3 and V is TRBV6-5; 7 bases line up with TRBD2. The V gene end was trimmed by 8 bases and the J gene end by 4 bases; junction bases not matched to a gene: 9. The CDR3 is made up of 14 amino acids. Germline V gene lookup returns CDR1 MNHEY and CDR2 SVGAGI. The CDR3 nucleotides are TGTGCCAGCCGATCCGGGACTATCGCAGATACGCAGTATTTT. Translating it yields CASRSGTIADTQYF.

This chain connects TRBV4-1 to TRBJ1-4, with D unclear. The CDR3 covers 15 residues. CDR1 and CDR2 (germline): MGHRA, YSYEKL. V was shortened by 1 base and J by 0 bases, with 6 bases between the two germline ends. The CDR3 DNA is TGCGCCAGCAGCCAAGTCAGGACAACTAATGAAAAACTGTTTTTT. Residues: CASSQVRTTNEKLFF.

The J gene is TRBJ1-5, the V gene TRBV6-1; D is undetermined. Germline V CDR1 and CDR2: MNHNS, SASEGT. V was pared by 3 bases and J by 3 bases, with 3 bases between. The CDR3 has 12 amino acids. In nucleotides, the CDR3 is TGTGCCAGCAGTGAGGCCAATCAGCCCCAGCATTTT. Translation gives CASSEANQPQHF.

This chain joins TRBV29-1 and TRBJ2-5; 10 nucleotides agree with TRBD2. Germline loops: CDR1 SQVTM, CDR2 ANQGSEA. Trimming took 4 bases from V and 2 from J; bases not matched to a gene: 10. The CDR3 has 16 amino acids. DNA for the CDR3: TGCAGCGTTGGGTTACTAGCGGGACCCAAACAAGAGACCCAGTACTTC. It yields the protein CSVGLLAGPKQETQYF. The full variable domain, rest sourced from reference TRBV29-1 and TRBJ2-5, is SAVISQKPSRDICQRGTSLTIQCQVDSQVTMMFWYRQQPGQSLTLIATANQGSEATYESGFVIDKFPISRPNLTFSTLTVSNMSPEDSSIYLCSVGLLAGPKQETQYFGPGTRLLVL.

The CDR3 nucleotides are TGTGCCAGCAGCTCCGGCTATGAGCAGTTCTTC. It codes for CASSSGYEQFF. This chain uses TRBV7-3 with TRBJ2-1; D is ambiguous. The CDR3 runs 11 residues. The germline gives CDR1 SGHTA, CDR2 FQGTGA. V was pared by 4 bases and J by 8 bases, with 6 bases between. Complete variable domain (other parts from reference TRBV7-3 and TRBJ2-1): GAGVSQTPSNKVTEKGKYVELRCDPISGHTALYWYRQSLGQGPEFLIYFQGTGAADDSGLPNDRFFAVRPEGSVSTLKIQRTERGDSAVYLCASSSGYEQFFGPGTRLTVL.

In its sample, this clone was seen a few times. This chain links TRBV7-8 with TRBJ1-4; TRBD1 agrees at 7 bases. Per the germline V gene, CDR1 is SGHVS and CDR2 is FQNEAQ. The CDR3 runs to 14 residues. V shed 1 base, J shed 10 bases, and the junction held 6 bases outside the gene matches. The CDR3 spells CASSLEGGAGKLFF. Here the CDR3 DNA reads TGTGCCAGCAGCTTAGAAGGGGGCGCCGGAAAACTGTTTTTT.

The chain joins TRBV5-1 to TRBJ1-1; TRBD1 might be the D (6 bases). Looked up from germline, CDR1 is SGHRS and CDR2 is YFSETQ. V dropped 2 bases and J dropped 6 bases, with 17 bases sitting between them. The CDR3 totals 15 residues. CDR3 DNA sequence: TGCGCCAGCAGCTTTCGGGGGGCTGAGAGGGCTGAAGCTTTCTTT. It encodes CASSFRGAERAEAFF. The whole variable domain, filled in from reference TRBV5-1 and TRBJ1-1, reads KAGVTQTPRYLIKTRGQQVTLSCSPISGHRSVSWYQQTPGQGLQFLFEYFSETQRNKGNFPGRFSGRQFSNSRSEMNVSTLELGDSALYLCASSFRGAERAEAFFGQGTRLTVV.